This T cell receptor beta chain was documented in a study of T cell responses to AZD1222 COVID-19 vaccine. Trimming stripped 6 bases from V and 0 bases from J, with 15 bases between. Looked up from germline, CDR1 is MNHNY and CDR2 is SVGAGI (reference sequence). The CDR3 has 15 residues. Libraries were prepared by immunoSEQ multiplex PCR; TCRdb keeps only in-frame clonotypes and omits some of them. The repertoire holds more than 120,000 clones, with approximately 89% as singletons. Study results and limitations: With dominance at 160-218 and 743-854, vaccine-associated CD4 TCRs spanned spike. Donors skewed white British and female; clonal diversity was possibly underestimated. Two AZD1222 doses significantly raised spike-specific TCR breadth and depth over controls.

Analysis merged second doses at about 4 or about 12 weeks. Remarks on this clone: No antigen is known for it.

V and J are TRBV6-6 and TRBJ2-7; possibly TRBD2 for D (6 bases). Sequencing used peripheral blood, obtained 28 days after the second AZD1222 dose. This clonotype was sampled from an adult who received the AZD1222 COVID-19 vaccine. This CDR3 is CASRFSGSSSYEQYF. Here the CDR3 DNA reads TGTGCCAGCAGATTTAGCGGCTCGAGCTCCTACGAGCAGTACTTC.